The 7 T cell receptor beta chains given below trace back to one sample, sequenced in a study of blood T cell repertoires in COVID-19. The assay was immunoSEQ multiplex PCR, and TCRdb's table has in-frame clones only and misses some. This sample has more than 45,000 clones, with 85% to 90% found just once. The sample taken for sequencing was peripheral blood. Source of these receptors: a man aged 65 to 79 with acute or convalescent COVID-19.

The chain recombines TRBV4-1 with TRBJ1-4; TRBD1 matches at 7 bases. The CDR3 extends over 15 amino acids. Looked up from germline, CDR1 is MGHRA and CDR2 is YSYEKL. V shed 4 bases and J 2 bases; nucleotides not matched to a gene: 4. The CDR3 DNA sequence: TGCGCCAGCAGCCGCGGACAGGCGACTAATGAAAAACTGTTTTTT. Translation: CASSRGQATNEKLFF.

The chain has TRBV9 and TRBJ2-1; the D gene is possibly TRBD2 (6 bases). Looked up from germline, CDR1 is SGDLS and CDR2 is YYNGEE. There are 16 residues in the CDR3. With 3 bases removed from V and 2 bases from J, the gap between germline ends came to 15 bases. This CDR3 is CASSGTILATYNEQFF. The CDR3 DNA reads TGTGCCAGCAGCGGGACCATACTAGCCACCTACAATGAGCAGTTCTTC.

The V and J genes are TRBV11-3 and TRBJ1-2; D uncertain. CDR1 and CDR2 (germline): SGHNT, YENEEA. The CDR3 extends over 15 amino acids. V lost 0 bases and J 1 base, leaving 9 bases between the germline ends. The CDR3 loop reads CASSLDPSDNYGYTF. In nucleotides, the CDR3 is TGTGCCAGCAGCTTAGATCCCTCAGATAACTATGGCTACACCTTC.

V is TRBV24-1 and J is TRBJ1-5, with 7 nucleotides matching TRBD1. With 3 bases clipped from V and 5 bases from J, the junction kept 6 bases outside the gene matches. Per germline, CDR1 KGHDR and CDR2 SFDVKD. CDR3 length: 15 amino acids. The CDR3, as DNA: TGTGCCACCAGTGATACAAGACAGGGCCATCAGCCCCAGCATTTT. Encoded protein: CATSDTRQGHQPQHF.

This chain connects TRBV19 to TRBJ1-5; tentative D call: TRBD1 (5 bases). The CDR3 extends over 14 amino acids. V was pared by 4 bases and J by 5 bases, with 12 bases between. Germline V gene lookup returns CDR1 LNHDA and CDR2 SQIVND (reference sequence). DNA for the CDR3: TGTGCCAGTAGTACTGGAGGGGAGCATCAGCCCCAGCATTTT. Its protein product is CASSTGGEHQPQHF.

The rearrangement uses TRBV24-1 and TRBJ2-1; tentatively, D is TRBD2 (5 bases). The V and J ends lost 5 bases and 0 bases respectively, with 10 bases between them. The CDR3 sequence is 15 residues long. CDR1 KGHDR and CDR2 SFDVKD come from the germline V gene. Here the CDR3 reads CATSGSSSSYNEQFF. CDR3 nucleotide sequence: TGTGCCACCAGTGGATCTAGCAGCTCCTACAATGAGCAGTTCTTC.

The CDR3 bases are TGTGCCAGCAGGAACACCGGGAGTAGCTACGAGCAGTACTTC. Protein sequence: CASRNTGSSYEQYF. The chain joins TRBV7-2 to TRBJ2-7; tentatively, D is TRBD2 (6 bases). The V gene's germline CDR1 is SGHTA and CDR2 FQGNSA. This CDR3 region has 14 residues. V was pared by 6 bases and J by 3 bases, with 15 bases between. Looking up the rest from reference TRBV7-2 and TRBJ2-7 gives the full variable domain: GAGVSQSPSNKVTEKGKDVELRCDPISGHTALYWYRQSLGQGLEFLIYFQGNSAPDKSGLPSDRFSAERTGGSVSTLTIQRTQQEDSAVYLCASRNTGSSYEQYFGPGTRLTVT.